A single sample is the source of the 25 T cell receptor beta chains below, sequenced in a study of OX40 agonist ivuxolimab in advanced cancers. Assay used: immunoSEQ multiplex PCR; TCRdb lists only in-frame clones, some missing. This sample has more than 75,000 clones, with 88% found just once. The sample consisted of CD4+ or CD8+ T cells sorted from blood, taken in a trial of the OX40 agonist ivuxolimab. These receptors were taken from an adult with an advanced solid tumor such as melanoma, head and neck, liver or kidney cancer.

The J gene is TRBJ2-5, the V gene TRBV4-2, with 9 bases identical to TRBD2. CDR3 size: 16 residues. The V segment lost 0 bases and the J segment 4 bases; nucleotides outside the gene matches: 6. Germline CDR1 LGHNA, CDR2 YNFKEQ. The CDR3 DNA sequence: TGTGCCAGCAGCCAAGAAATTGCGGGAGGGGGAGAGACCCAGTACTTC. The encoded protein is CASSQEIAGGGETQYF.

The chain recombines TRBV28 with TRBJ2-3; D is uncertain. Trimming left V 10 bases short and J 3 bases short, with 20 bases between. The V gene's germline CDR1 is MDHEN and CDR2 SYDVKM. CDR3 size: 15 residues. The chain's CDR3 is CATSSGPHETDTQYF. The CDR3 DNA sequence: TGTGCCACTTCATCCGGACCCCACGAGACAGATACGCAGTATTTT.

A few counts support this clone. V usage is TRBV19 and J usage is TRBJ1-4; 7 bases align to TRBD1. Trimming at V came to 4 bases and at J to 0 bases, leaving 2 bases not matched to a gene. The germline CDR1 and CDR2 sequences are LNHDA and SQIVND (reference sequence). The CDR3 extends over 15 amino acids. CDR3 nucleotides: TGTGCCAGTAGTAGGGGGACAGCAACTAATGAAAAACTGTTTTTT. Residues: CASSRGTATNEKLFF.

The J gene is TRBJ1-4, the V gene TRBV30, with D perhaps TRBD1 (6 bases). Trimming pared 4 bases from V and 4 bases from J, leaving 7 bases between. The CDR3 length is 12 residues. Germline assignment: CDR1 GTSNPN and CDR2 SVGIG (reference sequence). Written as DNA, the CDR3 is TGTGCCTGGAACAGGGATAATGAAAAACTGTTTTTT. Translation: CAWNRDNEKLFF.

The chain links TRBV5-1 to TRBJ1-1, with D possibly being TRBD1 (5 bases). This CDR3 has 13 amino acids. Per germline, CDR1 SGHRS and CDR2 YFSETQ. The germline V and J ends were trimmed by 5 bases and 4 bases, with 12 bases remaining between them. The DNA for the CDR3 is TGCGCCAGCAGGCCGATTCAGGGCACTGAAGCTTTCTTT. Translating gives CASRPIQGTEAFF.

The chain is built from TRBV7-2 and TRBJ2-3; no clear D. The CDR3 runs to 16 residues. Trimming removed 7 bases from V and 0 bases from J, with 17 bases in between. Germline values: CDR1 SGHTA, CDR2 FQGNSA. CDR3 DNA: TGTGCCAGCATCCAAGCTTTCACGACAAGCACAGATACGCAGTATTTT. This sequence encodes CASIQAFTTSTDTQYF.

The CDR3 spells CASSARPIPPSSYNEQFF. CDR3 nucleotide sequence: TGCGCCAGCAGCGCCCGACCTATTCCTCCGAGCTCCTACAATGAGCAGTTCTTC. The rearrangement uses TRBV5-1 and TRBJ2-1; D call uncertain. Germline CDR1 SGHRS, CDR2 YFSETQ. V was shortened by 4 bases and J by 0 bases, with 20 bases between the two germline ends. This CDR3 contains 18 residues. Supplemented by reference TRBV5-1 and TRBJ2-1, the full variable domain reads KAGVTQTPRYLIKTRGQQVTLSCSPISGHRSVSWYQQTPGQGLQFLFEYFSETQRNKGNFPGRFSGRQFSNSRSEMNVSTLELGDSALYLCASSARPIPPSSYNEQFFGPGTRLTVL.

A word on this clone: Distinct nucleotide sequences in the sample also encode this CDR3. V usage is TRBV4-1 and J usage is TRBJ1-2, with D perhaps TRBD1 (6 bases). The CDR3 has 14 residues. The germline CDR1 and CDR2 sequences are MGHRA and YSYEKL. Trimming pared 1 base from V and 5 bases from J, leaving 11 bases between. CDR3 nucleotide sequence: TGCGCCAGCAGCCAAGGGTGGGGGGCATATGGCTACACCTTC. Protein: CASSQGWGAYGYTF.

The chain couples TRBV6-4 to TRBJ1-5, with TRBD1 matching over 7 bases. This CDR3 comprises 15 residues. Germline-derived CDR1 and CDR2 are MRHNA and SNTAGT. V lost 3 bases, J lost 5 bases, and 7 bases stayed unmatched. The CDR3 loop is CASSEPTGRDQPQHF. CDR3 nucleotide sequence: TGTGCCAGCAGTGAACCGACAGGGAGGGATCAGCCCCAGCATTTT.

The chain uses TRBV6-5 and TRBJ1-2; maybe TRBD1 (5 bases). V lost 0 bases and J 5 bases, leaving 7 bases between the germline ends. Germline lookup yields CDR1 MNHEY and CDR2 SVGAGI. This CDR3 spans 13 amino acids. DNA of the CDR3: TGTGCCAGCAGTTACTCTAGGGGTTATGGCTACACCTTC. Translation: CASSYSRGYGYTF.

This clone was seen only a few times. V and J are TRBV5-1 and TRBJ1-6; the match to TRBD1 covers 7 bases. V trimming: 2 bases; J trimming: 6 bases; junction bases outside the gene matches: 5. From germline, CDR1 is SGHRS and CDR2 YFSETQ. CDR3 length: 15 amino acids. The CDR3 DNA reads TGCGCCAGCAGCTTTTCAGGGGACAGTAATTCACCCCTCCACTTT. Translating it yields CASSFSGDSNSPLHF. The full variable domain, its missing parts supplied by reference TRBV5-1 and TRBJ1-6, is KAGVTQTPRYLIKTRGQQVTLSCSPISGHRSVSWYQQTPGQGLQFLFEYFSETQRNKGNFPGRFSGRQFSNSRSEMNVSTLELGDSALYLCASSFSGDSNSPLHFGNGTRLTVT.

This chain uses TRBV5-8 with TRBJ1-2; D possibly corresponds to TRBD1 (5 bases). CDR3 length equals 15 residues. Germline loops: CDR1 SGHTS, CDR2 YDEGEE. Trimming took 2 bases from V and 8 from J, leaving 19 bases between them. CDR3 nucleotide sequence: TGTGCCAGCAGCTTAGACGGGCGGGGGTTCATCGGCTACACCTTC. Protein product: CASSLDGRGFIGYTF.

The rearrangement links TRBV7-9 to TRBJ2-1; TRBD1 agrees at 10 bases. J lost 2 bases, V lost 2 bases, and 3 bases had no gene match. This CDR3 contains 16 residues. Germline V gene lookup returns CDR1 SEHNR and CDR2 FQNEAQ (reference sequence). This CDR3 reads CASSLRGQGTYNEQFF. CDR3 DNA sequence: TGTGCCAGCAGCTTACGGGGACAGGGGACCTACAATGAGCAGTTCTTC.

V usage is TRBV4-3 and J usage is TRBJ2-1; a possible D gene is TRBD1 (5 bases). The CDR3 is 16 residues long. The germline CDR1 and CDR2 sequences are LGHNA and YSLEER. Deletions cut 3 bases from V and 4 bases from J, with 16 bases between. The CDR3 DNA reads as TGCGCCAGCAGCCAGGGGCGCGGTCCATCTTACAATGAGCAGTTCTTC. Translating gives CASSQGRGPSYNEQFF.

The genes are TRBV5-1 and TRBJ1-5; D perhaps matches TRBD1 (5 bases). Germline V gives CDR1 SGHRS, CDR2 YFSETQ. The CDR3 loop spans 16 amino acids. Trimming pared 0 bases from V and 1 base from J, leaving 11 bases between. CDR3 in DNA: TGCGCCAGCAGCTTGGCCCCGGGGCTAAGCAATCAGCCCCAGCATTTT. As protein: CASSLAPGLSNQPQHF. The entire variable domain, with the rest obtained from reference TRBV5-1 and TRBJ1-5, is as follows: KAGVTQTPRYLIKTRGQQVTLSCSPISGHRSVSWYQQTPGQGLQFLFEYFSETQRNKGNFPGRFSGRQFSNSRSEMNVSTLELGDSALYLCASSLAPGLSNQPQHFGDGTRLSIL.

The chain has TRBV2 and TRBJ2-3, with D maybe TRBD2 (7 bases). The CDR3 spans 10 residues. Per the germline V gene, CDR1 is SNHLY and CDR2 is FYNNEI. Deletions cut 8 bases from V and 9 bases from J, with 9 bases between. The CDR3 loop is CASGGATQYF. The DNA of the CDR3 is TGTGCCAGCGGGGGGGCGACGCAGTATTTT.

The chain employs TRBV5-1 and TRBJ1-1; maybe TRBD1 (5 bases). CDR1 is SGHRS and CDR2 is YFSETQ in the germline V gene. V lost 4 bases and J lost 2, with 12 bases in between. The CDR3 is 14 amino acids. This chain's CDR3 is CASSRDRPNTEAFF. The CDR3 DNA reads TGCGCCAGCAGCCGAGACAGACCCAACACTGAAGCTTTCTTT.

A single count supports this clone. The rearrangement uses TRBV7-2 and TRBJ2-3; D is uncertain. CDR3 length: 14 amino acids. CDR1 SGHTA and CDR2 FQGNSA come from the germline V gene. V was clipped by 1 base and J by 4 bases, with 9 bases between them. The CDR3 is CASSLGLFPDTQYF. CDR3 nucleotide sequence: TGTGCCAGCAGCTTAGGCCTCTTCCCAGATACGCAGTATTTT.

The chain has TRBV6-5 and TRBJ2-4, with a possible D match to TRBD1 (6 bases). From germline, CDR1 is MNHEY and CDR2 SVGAGI. This CDR3 region has 13 residues. The germline V and J ends were trimmed by 2 bases and 8 bases, with 10 bases remaining between them. Here the CDR3 reads CASSYAPGDIQYF. As DNA, the CDR3 is TGTGCCAGCAGTTACGCCCCAGGGGACATTCAGTACTTC.

This clone was observed a handful of times. This sample includes further DNA sequences coding for the same CDR3. The V call is TRBV29-1, the J call TRBJ1-1; TRBD1 aligns across 7 bases. The germline CDR1 and CDR2 sequences are SQVTM and ANQGSEA. The CDR3 covers 13 residues. V lost 6 bases and J lost 7; bases outside the gene matches: 11. CDR3 DNA: TGCAGCGTGTTGACAGGGTATCTTGATGAAGCTTTCTTT. This sequence encodes CSVLTGYLDEAFF.

The chain carries TRBV6-6 and TRBJ2-5, with 8 bases matching TRBD1. Losses at the gene ends were 6 bases for V and 5 bases for J; bases not matched to a gene: 5. Germline CDR1 is MNHNY and CDR2 is SVGAGI (reference sequence). This CDR3 contains 13 residues. The CDR3 region is CASSRQGRETQYF. DNA for the CDR3: TGTGCCAGCAGCAGACAGGGGAGGGAGACCCAGTACTTC.

The V gene is TRBV7-9, the J gene TRBJ1-4; tentatively, D is TRBD1 (6 bases). The CDR3 sequence is 15 residues long. Germline CDR1 and CDR2: SEHNR and FQNEAQ (reference sequence). The V gene lost 5 bases and the J gene lost 5 bases, with 15 bases spanning the gap. The CDR3 DNA sequence: TGTGCCAGCAGCCCCCGAGGAGGGGGGAATGAAAAACTGTTTTTT. Residues: CASSPRGGGNEKLFF.

DNA for the CDR3: TGCAGCGTTGGATCTAGCGATGAGCAGTTCTTC. This codes for CSVGSSDEQFF. V usage is TRBV29-1 and J usage is TRBJ2-1, with D perhaps TRBD2 (6 bases). The V end was cut by 4 bases, the J end by 8 bases, with 9 bases between. Germline CDR1 and CDR2: SQVTM and ANQGSEA. The CDR3 contains 11 residues.

This clone was detected a few times. The gene calls are TRBV29-1 and TRBJ2-3, with 8 bases that match TRBD2. V shed 3 bases and J 3 bases; nucleotides not matched to a gene: 2. CDR1 and CDR2 (germline): SQVTM, ANQGSEA. CDR3 length: 13 amino acids. The CDR3 DNA follows: TGCAGCGTTGAGGCTAGCGGGACAGATACGCAGTATTTT. Translating gives CSVEASGTDTQYF.

The V gene is TRBV18, the J gene TRBJ1-6; possibly TRBD1 for D (6 bases). The CDR3 covers 15 residues. V was pared by 1 base and J by 8 bases, with 12 bases between. Germline V lookup: CDR1 KGHSH, CDR2 LQKENI. The chain's CDR3 is CASSPRSAGDSPLHF. The DNA for the CDR3 is TGTGCCAGCTCACCACGATCGGCAGGGGATTCACCCCTCCACTTT.